This entry lists 18 T cell receptor beta chains sequenced from one sample in a study of lymphopenia after photon versus proton radiotherapy. The table came from immunoSEQ multiplex PCR; TCRdb's copy has only in-frame clones and leaves some out. The data show under 20,000 clones, with about 89% seen just once and about 5.7% held by the top ten. Sequenced here: peripheral blood, sampled from a patient treated with photon-based radiotherapy. The receptor set was obtained from a man aged 60-69 years with pancreatic cancer.

The rearrangement uses TRBV6-5 and TRBJ1-2, with D uncertain. CDR3 length: 15 amino acids. V was trimmed by 7 bases and J by 4 bases, leaving 19 bases between them. Looked up from germline, CDR1 is MNHEY and CDR2 is SVGAGI. CDR3 sequence reads: CASTQAGVYGYGYTF. Written as DNA, the CDR3 is TGTGCCAGCACCCAGGCTGGGGTGTATGGCTATGGCTACACCTTC.

The J gene is TRBJ2-5, the V gene TRBV30, with TRBD2 matching over 7 bases. V was pared by 2 bases and J by 5 bases, with 5 bases of the junction left unmatched. The germline V gene has CDR1 GTSNPN and CDR2 SVGIG (reference sequence). The CDR3 runs 13 residues. In DNA form, the CDR3 reads TGTGCCTGGAGTCGTGGACTAGTTGAGACCCAGTACTTC. Its translation: CAWSRGLVETQYF.

The chain has TRBV27 and TRBJ1-1; D perhaps matches TRBD1 (5 bases). Looked up from germline, CDR1 is MNHEY and CDR2 is SMNVEV (reference sequence). The V end lost 6 bases, the J end lost 6 bases, and 14 bases lay between the germline ends. CDR3 length: 13 residues. In nucleotides, the CDR3 is TGTGCCAGCAGGCCCTCTGGGGGTTCTGAAGCTTTCTTT. Amino acids: CASRPSGGSEAFF.

The chain has TRBV15 and TRBJ1-3; D perhaps matches TRBD1 (5 bases). Trimming pared 1 base from V and 0 bases from J, leaving 13 bases between. There are 17 residues in the CDR3. Germline V gene lookup returns CDR1 LNHNV and CDR2 YYDKDF (reference sequence). CDR3: CATSRAGGSRSGNTIYF. As DNA, the CDR3 is TGTGCCACCAGCAGAGCCGGGGGGTCCCGCTCTGGAAACACCATATATTTT.

CDR3 sequence (DNA): TGTGCCAGCAGTTTGGGCGGGAACACTGAAGCTTTCTTT. It translates to CASSLGGNTEAFF. V usage is TRBV2 and J usage is TRBJ1-1, with no clear D. The germline gives CDR1 SNHLY, CDR2 FYNNEI. Trimming stripped 5 bases from V and 1 base from J, with 8 bases between. CDR3 length: 13 residues.

The V call is TRBV9, the J call TRBJ2-3; 8 bases line up with TRBD1. Germline trimming cut 4 bases from V and 2 bases from J; bases unmatched to any gene: 15. CDR1 is SGDLS and CDR2 is YYNGEE in the germline V gene. The CDR3 has 18 amino acids. The CDR3: CASSRKQQGAFNTDTQYF. The CDR3 DNA reads TGTGCCAGCAGCCGTAAACAGCAGGGGGCGTTTAACACAGATACGCAGTATTTT.

J is TRBJ1-6 and V is TRBV28; D remains ambiguous. The V end lost 5 bases, the J end lost 8 bases, and 7 bases lay between the germline ends. The germline V gene encodes CDR1 MDHEN and CDR2 SYDVKM. This CDR3 region has 12 residues. The CDR3 nucleotides read TGTGCCAGCAGTCGAATGGATTCACCCCTCCACTTT. This encodes CASSRMDSPLHF.

The CDR3 nucleotides read TGTGCCAGCAGTTACTCTGGGACAGGGATGTACGAGCAGTACTTC. Translating it yields CASSYSGTGMYEQYF. This chain connects TRBV6-6 to TRBJ2-7; 9 bases fit TRBD1. Germline CDR1 is MNHNY and CDR2 is SVGAGI (reference sequence). CDR3 length: 15 residues. With 0 bases clipped from V and 4 bases from J, the junction kept 4 bases outside the gene matches.

The rearrangement uses TRBV5-1 and TRBJ2-6; D ambiguous. CDR3 length equals 14 residues. Between the trimmed V and J ends, which lost 2 bases and 2 bases, there was a span of 5 bases. Germline V gives CDR1 SGHRS, CDR2 YFSETQ. This chain's CDR3 is CASSLEAGANVLTF. Written as DNA, the CDR3 is TGCGCCAGCAGCTTAGAGGCTGGGGCCAACGTCCTGACTTTC.

The chain joins TRBV7-3 to TRBJ1-6; weak D call: TRBD1 (6 bases). V lost 0 bases and J lost 5, with 8 bases in between. In germline, CDR1 is SGHTA, CDR2 FQGTGA. This CDR3 region has 15 residues. This CDR3 reads CASSLTSGDNSPLHF. The CDR3 nucleotides read TGTGCCAGCAGCTTAACTTCAGGGGATAATTCACCCCTCCACTTT.

On this clone: The sample has other DNA sequences that encode this CDR3 too. The V call is TRBV9, the J call TRBJ2-3, with a weak D call TRBD1 (5 bases). V was cut by 2 bases and J by 3 bases, with 10 bases left in between. Looked up from germline, CDR1 is SGDLS and CDR2 is YYNGEE. The CDR3 has 14 residues. The CDR3 sequence is CASSVSTGTDTQYF. CDR3 coding DNA: TGTGCCAGCAGCGTGTCCACAGGTACAGATACGCAGTATTTT. Drawing the rest from reference TRBV9 and TRBJ2-3, the complete variable domain is DSGVTQTPKHLITATGQRVTLRCSPRSGDLSVYWYQQSLDQGLQFLIQYYNGEERAKGNILERFSAQQFPDLHSELNLSSLELGDSALYFCASSVSTGTDTQYFGPGTRLTVL.

The V call is TRBV7-8, the J call TRBJ1-5; D perhaps matches TRBD1 (5 bases). The CDR3 covers 16 residues. The germline V and J ends were trimmed by 2 bases and 3 bases, with 14 bases remaining between them. Germline values: CDR1 SGHVS, CDR2 FQNEAQ. In DNA form, the CDR3 reads TGTGCCAGCAGCTTACTCCAGGGTATATCCAATCAGCCCCAGCATTTT. This translates into CASSLLQGISNQPQHF. Full variable domain (outside the CDR3, taken from reference TRBV7-8 and TRBJ1-5): GAGVSQSPRYKVAKRGQDVALRCDPISGHVSLFWYQQALGQGPEFLTYFQNEAQLDKSGLPSDRFFAERPEGSVSTLKIQRTQQEDSAVYLCASSLLQGISNQPQHFGDGTRLSIL.

This chain uses TRBV4-2 with TRBJ1-2; D gene ambiguous. Germline CDR1 and CDR2: LGHNA and YNFKEQ. Trimming pared 4 bases from V and 3 bases from J, leaving 12 bases between. The CDR3 length is 14 residues. The CDR3 here is CASSPIGEDYGYTF. The CDR3 bases are TGTGCCAGCAGCCCCATCGGGGAGGACTATGGCTACACCTTC.

The chain combines TRBV5-1 with TRBJ2-5, with TRBD2 identical over 8 bases. The ends lost 4 bases at V and 2 bases at J; junction bases unmatched: 10. CDR3 length: 16 residues. Germline values: CDR1 SGHRS, CDR2 YFSETQ. The CDR3 spells CASSTLVAGQQETQYF. The CDR3 DNA sequence: TGCGCCAGCAGCACCCTCGTAGCGGGACAACAAGAGACCCAGTACTTC.

This chain uses TRBV7-2 with TRBJ1-2; weak D call: TRBD1 (5 bases). CDR3 size: 15 residues. CDR1 and CDR2 (germline): SGHTA, FQGNSA. The ends were cut back, 4 bases at V and 4 bases at J, with 16 bases in the middle. The CDR3 loop reads CASSSLGVGGYGYTF. The DNA of the CDR3 is TGTGCCAGCAGCTCACTCGGGGTGGGGGGCTATGGCTACACCTTC.

The chain couples TRBV6-6 to TRBJ1-4; 8 bases match TRBD1. Germline assignment: CDR1 MNHNY and CDR2 SVGAGI (reference sequence). The CDR3 runs 15 residues. J was trimmed by 0 bases and V by 6 bases; bases with no gene match: 3. CDR3 in amino acids: CASRDREATNEKLFF. CDR3 in DNA: TGTGCCAGCAGGGACAGGGAGGCAACTAATGAAAAACTGTTTTTT.

The CDR3 coding sequence is TGTGCCAGCAGCTTCGTAAGGACAGGGGACTTCAATTCACCCCTCCACTTT. Its protein product is CASSFVRTGDFNSPLHF. This chain connects TRBV5-5 to TRBJ1-6; 9 bases align to TRBD1. From germline, CDR1 is SGHKS and CDR2 YYEKEE (reference sequence). CDR3 length equals 17 residues. V gave up 2 bases and J gave up 7 bases; unmatched junction bases: 10.

The rearrangement uses TRBV5-5 and TRBJ1-4; the D is unclear. The V gene's germline CDR1 is SGHKS and CDR2 YYEKEE (reference sequence). There are 16 residues in the CDR3. V was trimmed by 0 bases and J by 7 bases, leaving 16 bases between them. DNA of the CDR3: TGTGCCAGCAGCTTGGCGCTGGGAGGGCGGGGTGAAAAACTGTTTTTT. As protein: CASSLALGGRGEKLFF.